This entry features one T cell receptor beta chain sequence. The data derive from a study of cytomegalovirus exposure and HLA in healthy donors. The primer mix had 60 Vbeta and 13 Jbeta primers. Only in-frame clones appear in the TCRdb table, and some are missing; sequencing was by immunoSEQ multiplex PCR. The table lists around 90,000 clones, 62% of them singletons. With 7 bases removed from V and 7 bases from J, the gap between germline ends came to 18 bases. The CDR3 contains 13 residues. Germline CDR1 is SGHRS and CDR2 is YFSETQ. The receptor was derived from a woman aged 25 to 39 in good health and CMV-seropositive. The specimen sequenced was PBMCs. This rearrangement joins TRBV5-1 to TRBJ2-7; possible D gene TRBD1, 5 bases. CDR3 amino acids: CASGRTDQGEQYF. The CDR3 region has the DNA TGCGCCAGCGGCAGGACCGACCAGGGTGAGCAGTACTTC.